This TCR beta chain was sequenced in a study of cytomegalovirus exposure and HLA in healthy donors. As regards this clone: Its antigen is as yet unknown.

The PCR ran on 60 Vbeta and 13 Jbeta primers. The protocol was immunoSEQ multiplex PCR, while the TCRdb copy is restricted to in-frame clones and leaves out a portion. The repertoire holds 120,000 to 150,000 clones, with 65% to 80% as singletons. Study findings and constraints: CMV serostatus alone was available as immune exposure information. A later analysis linked a missense DCLRE1C variant to TCR beta V- and J-gene trimming. CMV antigen specificity was confirmed in vitro for a few CMV-associated chains.

The CDR3 spans 16 residues. Unmatched junction bases numbered 9, after V lost 1 base and J lost 3 bases. Germline-derived CDR1 and CDR2 are MGHDK and SYGVNS. V gene TRBV25-1 combines with J gene TRBJ2-7; 7 positions match TRBD2. The material sequenced was PBMCs. The TCR comes from a male donor in good health and CMV-seropositive. CDR3 in DNA: TGTGCCAGCAGTGAATCCTGGACTAGTTTGAACTACGAGCAGTACTTC. Protein product: CASSESWTSLNYEQYF.